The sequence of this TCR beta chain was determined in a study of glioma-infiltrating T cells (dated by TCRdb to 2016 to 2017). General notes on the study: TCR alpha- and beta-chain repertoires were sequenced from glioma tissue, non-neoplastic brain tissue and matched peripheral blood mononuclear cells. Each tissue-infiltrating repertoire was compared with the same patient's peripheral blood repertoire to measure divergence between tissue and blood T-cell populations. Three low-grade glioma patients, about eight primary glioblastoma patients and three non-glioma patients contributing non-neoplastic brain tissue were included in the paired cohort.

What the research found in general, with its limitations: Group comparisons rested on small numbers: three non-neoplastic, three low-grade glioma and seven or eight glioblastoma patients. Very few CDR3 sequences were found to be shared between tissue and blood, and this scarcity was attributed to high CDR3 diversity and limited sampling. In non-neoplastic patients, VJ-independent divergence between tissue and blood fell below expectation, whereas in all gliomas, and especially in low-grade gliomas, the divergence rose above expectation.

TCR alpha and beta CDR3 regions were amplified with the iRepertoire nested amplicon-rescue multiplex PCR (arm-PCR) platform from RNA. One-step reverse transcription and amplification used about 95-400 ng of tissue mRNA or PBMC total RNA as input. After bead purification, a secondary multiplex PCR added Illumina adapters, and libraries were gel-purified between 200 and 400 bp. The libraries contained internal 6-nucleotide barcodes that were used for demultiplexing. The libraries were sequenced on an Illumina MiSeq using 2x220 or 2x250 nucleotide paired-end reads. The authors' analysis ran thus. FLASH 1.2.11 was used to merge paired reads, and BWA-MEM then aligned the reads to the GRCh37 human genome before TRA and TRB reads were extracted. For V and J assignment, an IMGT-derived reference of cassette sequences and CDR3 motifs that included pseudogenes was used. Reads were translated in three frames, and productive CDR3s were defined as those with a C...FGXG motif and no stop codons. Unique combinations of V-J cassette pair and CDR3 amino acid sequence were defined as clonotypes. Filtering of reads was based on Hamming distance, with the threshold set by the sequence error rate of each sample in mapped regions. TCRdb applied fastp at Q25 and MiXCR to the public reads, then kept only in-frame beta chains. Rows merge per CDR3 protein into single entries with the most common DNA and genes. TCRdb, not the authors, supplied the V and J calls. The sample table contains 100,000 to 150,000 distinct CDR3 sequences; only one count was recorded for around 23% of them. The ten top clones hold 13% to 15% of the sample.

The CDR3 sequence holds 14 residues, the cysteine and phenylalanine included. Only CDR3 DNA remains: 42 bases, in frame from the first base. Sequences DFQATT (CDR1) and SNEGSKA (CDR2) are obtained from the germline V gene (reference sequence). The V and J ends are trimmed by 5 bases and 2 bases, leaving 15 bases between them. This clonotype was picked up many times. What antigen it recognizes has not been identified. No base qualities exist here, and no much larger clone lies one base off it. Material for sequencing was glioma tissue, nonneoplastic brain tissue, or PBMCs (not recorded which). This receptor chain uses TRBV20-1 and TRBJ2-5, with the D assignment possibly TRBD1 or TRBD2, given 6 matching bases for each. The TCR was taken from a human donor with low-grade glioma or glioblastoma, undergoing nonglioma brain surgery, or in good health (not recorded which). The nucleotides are TGCAGTGCTCAGTCCAAGGGGGGACAAGAGACCCAGTACTTC. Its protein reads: CSAQSKGGQETQYF.